This T cell receptor (beta chain) was identified in a study of cytomegalovirus exposure and HLA in healthy donors. Trimming removed 9 bases at V and 2 bases at J, with 10 bases between. CDR1 and CDR2 (germline): MNHEY, SVGAGI. This CDR3 region has 12 residues. PCR amplification relied on 60 Vbeta primers (plus 13 Jbeta primers). Produced via immunoSEQ multiplex PCR; TCRdb's table is partial and in-frame only. The sample records around 76,000 clones, 55% to 80% being singletons. This TCR was sampled from a man aged 40-49 years in good health and CMV-seropositive. Source material: PBMCs. This chain connects TRBV6-5 to TRBJ1-2; a weak D match, TRBD1 (5 bases). In DNA, the CDR3 is TGTGCCAGTACGACAGTCAACTATGGCTACACCTTC. Residues: CASTTVNYGYTF.